What follows are 10 T cell receptor beta chains derived from one specimen sequenced in a study of T cell responses to AZD1222 COVID-19 vaccine. Profiling relied on immunoSEQ multiplex PCR, and the TCRdb table lists in-frame clones only, not all of them. The sample includes around 84,000 clones, about 90% of them seen just once. The sample consisted of peripheral blood, taken on day 0 of MenACWY control vaccination. These TCRs come from an adult in good health.

V is TRBV5-4 and J is TRBJ2-1; 7 bases map to TRBD2. The V segment lost 4 bases and the J segment 5 bases; nucleotides outside the gene matches: 6. The CDR3 has 14 amino acids. The germline V gene encodes CDR1 SGHNT and CDR2 YYREEE (reference sequence). CDR3 residues: CASSPTSADNEQFF. CDR3 DNA: TGTGCCAGCAGCCCTACTAGCGCCGACAATGAGCAGTTCTTC.

This rearrangement joins TRBV9 to TRBJ1-1; maybe TRBD1 (5 bases). CDR3 size: 12 residues. CDR1 SGDLS and CDR2 YYNGEE come from the germline V gene. The V gene lost 1 base and the J gene lost 8 bases, with 9 bases spanning the gap. This CDR3 is CASSVLRGEAFF. CDR3 DNA: TGTGCCAGCAGCGTACTTCGGGGGGAAGCTTTCTTT.

This clone was counted only a few times. In nucleotides, the CDR3 is TGTGCCAGCAGCTCCGGGACTAGCGGGGGGACCGGGGAGCTGTTTTTT. It is translated as CASSSGTSGGTGELFF. The chain employs TRBV7-9 and TRBJ2-2; the match to TRBD2 covers 15 bases. Germline V gene lookup returns CDR1 SEHNR and CDR2 FQNEAQ (reference sequence). The J segment lost 5 bases and the V segment lost 4 bases, leaving 2 bases of the junction unmatched. The CDR3 contains 16 residues.

The chain has TRBV6-5 and TRBJ2-7, with D perhaps matching TRBD1 or TRBD2 (5 bases each). This CDR3 region has 13 residues. Per the germline V gene, CDR1 is MNHEY and CDR2 is SVGAGI. Deletions cut 9 bases from V and 6 bases from J, with 18 bases between. Here the CDR3 reads CASLRDALGEQYF. As DNA, the CDR3 is TGTGCCAGTCTCCGGGACGCCCTCGGCGAGCAGTACTTC.

The V gene is TRBV5-5, the J gene TRBJ1-2; D is unclear. Trimming removed 4 bases at V and 5 bases at J, with 12 bases between. The CDR3 has 13 amino acids. Germline loops: CDR1 SGHKS, CDR2 YYEKEE (reference sequence). The CDR3 nucleotides read TGTGCCAGCAGCCCGGAGGTGGGGTATGGCTACACCTTC. It specifies CASSPEVGYGYTF.

V and J are TRBV11-1 and TRBJ1-1, with TRBD1 as a possible D gene (6 bases). The CDR3 has 15 amino acids. V was shortened by 3 bases and J by 0 bases, with 11 bases between the two germline ends. Germline-derived CDR1 and CDR2 are SGHAT and FQDESV (reference sequence). The DNA for the CDR3 is TGTGCCAGCAGCTTGGGGGGCAAGGTGAACACTGAAGCTTTCTTT. Translated: CASSLGGKVNTEAFF.

The chain has TRBV5-4 and TRBJ2-7; D remains ambiguous. Germline CDR1 reads SGHNT; CDR2 reads YYREEE (reference sequence). The CDR3 loop spans 12 amino acids. V was pared by 2 bases and J by 4 bases, with 7 bases between. CDR3 sequence reads: CASSLLGYEQYF. The CDR3 bases are TGTGCCAGCAGCTTATTGGGTTACGAGCAGTACTTC.

The CDR3 loop reads CASSRGQGDTEAFF. Here the CDR3 DNA reads TGTGCCAGCAGCAGGGGACAGGGAGACACTGAAGCTTTCTTT. This chain connects TRBV7-6 to TRBJ1-1; 9 bases line up with TRBD1. The CDR3 loop spans 14 amino acids. V lost 5 bases, J lost 3 bases, and 4 bases stayed unmatched. Germline V gene lookup returns CDR1 SGHVS and CDR2 FNYEAQ.

The chain links TRBV9 to TRBJ1-1, with 7 nucleotides matching TRBD1. CDR1 is SGDLS, CDR2 YYNGEE, per germline. There are 15 residues in the CDR3. J was trimmed by 2 bases and V by 4 bases; bases with no gene match: 8. CDR3 residues: CASSFQGETNTEAFF. The CDR3 DNA reads as TGTGCCAGCAGCTTCCAGGGGGAGACAAACACTGAAGCTTTCTTT.

The chain's CDR3 is CASSLVVARNTGELFF. The CDR3, as DNA: TGTGCCAGCAGCTTAGTAGTTGCCAGAAACACCGGGGAGCTGTTTTTT. This rearrangement joins TRBV7-9 to TRBJ2-2; D not resolved. The CDR3 is 16 amino acids. CDR1 SEHNR and CDR2 FQNEAQ come from the germline V gene (reference sequence). V gave up 1 base and J gave up 2 bases, with 11 bases separating them.